This T cell receptor beta chain was captured in a study of blood T cell repertoires in COVID-19. The wider study: The United States, Italy and Spain provided the acute and convalescent COVID-19 samples. Sources were T cells, B-cell-depleted T cells, or PBMCs; the material itself was cDNA or gDNA.

Per the original methods: It was from reference gene primer amplification that nucleated cell counts were estimated. Repertoires were generated with immunoSEQ multiplex PCR, while TCRdb's copy carries only in-frame clones and drops some. V and J calls and clone size are given by that table; D and trimming were obtained from the DNA. The sample includes about 250,000 clones, around 82% of them seen just once. The Seattle patients, enrolled during active infection, were followed longitudinally. The sample holds a few counts of this clone. The clonotype was recovered from a person between 65 and 80 years old with COVID-19, enrolled during active disease. The sequenced sample was peripheral blood.

The CDR3, as DNA: TGCGCCAGCAGCCAAGAGGAAGGCAGGGCCGAGCAGTACTTC. Protein product: CASSQEEGRAEQYF. V is TRBV4-3 and J is TRBJ2-7; possible D gene TRBD1, 5 bases. This CDR3 has 14 residues. Germline CDR1 is LGHNA and CDR2 is YSLEER. Trimming shortened V by 0 bases and J by 6 bases, and 12 bases separated the two germline ends.